Sequencing of this T cell receptor (beta chain) was carried out in a study of blood T cell repertoires in COVID-19. Across the whole study: Samples taken during acute and convalescent COVID-19 were collected in the United States, Italy and Spain. PBMCs, B-cell-depleted T cells, or T cells provided the cDNA or gDNA that made up the material.

In the source study's methods: Cell counts per sample came from amplifying reference gene primers. Produced via immunoSEQ multiplex PCR; TCRdb's table is partial and in-frame only. That table supplies the V and J calls and clone size; D and trimming were determined from the DNA. The sample has about 160,000 clones, around 84% seen once. CDR1 is LGHDT, CDR2 YNNKEL, per germline (reference sequence). Trimming shortened V by 8 bases and J by 9 bases, and 19 bases separated the two germline ends. This CDR3 has 13 amino acids. The material sequenced was peripheral blood. The chain has TRBV3-1 (or the pseudogene TRBV3-2) and TRBJ1-2; a weak D match, TRBD1 (5 bases). This TCR came from a human donor with acute or convalescent COVID-19. The donor label of this sample is uncertain. The CDR3 region has the DNA TGTGCCAGCTTTGGACATTGGGCTGCGAGCTACACCTTC. Protein product: CASFGHWAASYTF.